Listed below are T cell receptor beta chains from one sample, sequenced in a study of cytomegalovirus exposure and HLA in healthy donors. Sequenced by immunoSEQ multiplex PCR; TCRdb stores in-frame clones only, minus some. The sample lists 79,000 or so clones, 60% to 85% occurring once. Sequenced sample: PBMCs. Receptor source: a woman aged 35 to 49 in good health and CMV-seropositive. Both conserved end residues are part of each CDR3. D genes are given only for firm matches. For some rows the clone size is stated as once, few or many, or as a class when expanded; others skip it.

v_gene: TRBV5-1; d_gene: -; abundance: -; j_gene: TRBJ2-2; CDR3nt: TGCGCCAGCAGCTTGGTAGGACTGGAGAACACCGGGGAGCTGTTTTTT; CDR3aa: CASSLVGLENTGELFF
v_gene: TRBV5-1; d_gene: TRBD1; abundance: -; j_gene: TRBJ1-2; CDR3nt: TGCGCCAGCAGCGAGCCCCGGGACAGTTATGGCTACACCTTC; CDR3aa: CASSEPRDSYGYTF
v_gene: TRBV7-9; d_gene: TRBD2; abundance: -; j_gene: TRBJ2-1; CDR3nt: TGTGCCAGCAGCTTAGAACAGCGGGAAAGGGGAATCAATGAGCAGTTCTTC; CDR3aa: CASSLEQRERGINEQFF
v_gene: TRBV6-1; d_gene: -; abundance: -; j_gene: TRBJ1-3; CDR3nt: TGTGCCAGCAGTGAAGTCGCAGGGCGAAACACCATATATTTT; CDR3aa: CASSEVAGRNTIYF
v_gene: TRBV29-1; d_gene: TRBD2; abundance: -; j_gene: TRBJ2-1; CDR3nt: TGCAGCGTCGCCACGACGCAGCGGGGGGGCGGGACCTACAATGAGCAGTTCTTC; CDR3aa: CSVATTQRGGGTYNEQFF
v_gene: TRBV30; d_gene: -; abundance: -; j_gene: TRBJ1-5; CDR3nt: TGTGCCTGGAGTCGACAGTTGAATCAGCCCCAGCATTTT; CDR3aa: CAWSRQLNQPQHF
v_gene: TRBV30; d_gene: -; abundance: -; j_gene: TRBJ1-4; CDR3nt: TGTGCCTGGAGTACAGCAGGGGCAACTAATGAAAAACTGTTTTTT; CDR3aa: CAWSTAGATNEKLFF
v_gene: TRBV29-1; d_gene: TRBD1; abundance: -; j_gene: TRBJ1-3; CDR3nt: TGCAGCGCAGGGACAGGGGTTGCTTCTGGAAACACCATATATTTT; CDR3aa: CSAGTGVASGNTIYF
v_gene: TRBV2; d_gene: TRBD2; abundance: -; j_gene: TRBJ2-3; CDR3nt: TGTGCCAGCCGGACTAGCGGGGGGGCTTATACGCAGTATTTT; CDR3aa: CASRTSGGAYTQYF
v_gene: TRBV29-1; d_gene: -; abundance: few; j_gene: TRBJ1-1; CDR3nt: TGCAGCGCCAGAAACACTGAAGCTTTCTTT; CDR3aa: CSARNTEAFF
v_gene: TRBV5-6; d_gene: TRBD2; abundance: few; j_gene: TRBJ2-7; CDR3nt: TGTGCCAGCAGCTTCCCCGGACTAGCCTACGAGCAGTACTTC; CDR3aa: CASSFPGLAYEQYF
v_gene: TRBV2; d_gene: -; abundance: -; j_gene: TRBJ2-7; CDR3nt: TGTGCCAGCAGTGGGACTGTGAGCTCCTACGAGCAGTACTTC; CDR3aa: CASSGTVSSYEQYF
v_gene: TRBV2; d_gene: TRBD1; abundance: -; j_gene: TRBJ1-1; CDR3nt: TGTGCCAGCGCCGCGGACAGGGGGGATGAAGCTTTCTTT; CDR3aa: CASAADRGDEAFF
v_gene: TRBV5-1; d_gene: TRBD2; abundance: once; j_gene: TRBJ2-7; CDR3nt: TGCGCCAGCAGCAAGAGCGGGACCCACGAGCAGTACTTC; CDR3aa: CASSKSGTHEQYF
v_gene: TRBV25-1; d_gene: -; abundance: few; j_gene: TRBJ1-3; CDR3nt: TGTGCCAGCAGCCTCGGGACAATCGGAAACACCATATATTTT; CDR3aa: CASSLGTIGNTIYF
v_gene: TRBV5-1; d_gene: -; abundance: -; j_gene: TRBJ1-2; CDR3nt: TGCGCCAGCAGCCTTCTCCCGGTCTCCGGAGCCCCTAACTATGGCTACACCTTC; CDR3aa: CASSLLPVSGAPNYGYTF
v_gene: TRBV6-1; d_gene: -; abundance: -; j_gene: TRBJ2-7; CDR3nt: TGTGCCAGCAGTGAAGTTGTTACGACAGCCGACGAGCAGTACTTC; CDR3aa: CASSEVVTTADEQYF
v_gene: TRBV5-4; d_gene: -; abundance: few; j_gene: TRBJ2-7; CDR3nt: TGTGCCAGCAGCTTGGGCGGGGTCCTAGCCACCTACGAGCAGTACTTC; CDR3aa: CASSLGGVLATYEQYF
v_gene: TRBV19; d_gene: -; abundance: -; j_gene: TRBJ1-2; CDR3nt: TGTGCCAGTAGTCCTCAGGAGGGAAACCGATATAACTATGGCTACACCTTC; CDR3aa: CASSPQEGNRYNYGYTF
v_gene: TRBV5-1; d_gene: TRBD1; abundance: -; j_gene: TRBJ2-7; CDR3nt: TGCGCCAGCAACCGGGACAGGGTAGCCCACGAGCAGTACTTC; CDR3aa: CASNRDRVAHEQYF
v_gene: TRBV4-2; d_gene: -; abundance: -; j_gene: TRBJ2-4; CDR3nt: TGTGCCAGCAGCCAAGATACAGGGAAGGGAAACATTCAGTACTTC; CDR3aa: CASSQDTGKGNIQYF
v_gene: TRBV18; d_gene: -; abundance: -; j_gene: TRBJ2-6; CDR3nt: TGTGCCAGCTCACCGAGCCCTGGGGCCAACGTCCTGACTTTC; CDR3aa: CASSPSPGANVLTF
v_gene: TRBV6-1; d_gene: -; abundance: -; j_gene: TRBJ1-5; CDR3nt: TGTGCCAGCAGTAAGCAGGGTGCCGGTCAGCCCCAGCATTTT; CDR3aa: CASSKQGAGQPQHF
v_gene: TRBV10-2; d_gene: -; abundance: -; j_gene: TRBJ1-1; CDR3nt: TGCGCCAGCAGTGAGTCGATATGGGGGGAATCATTGGCTGAAGCTTTCTTT; CDR3aa: CASSESIWGESLAEAFF
v_gene: TRBV5-1; d_gene: TRBD1; abundance: -; j_gene: TRBJ1-2; CDR3nt: TGCGCCAGCAGCTTGGTTGGAAGACAGGGGGAAGGCTACACCTTC; CDR3aa: CASSLVGRQGEGYTF
v_gene: TRBV6-1; d_gene: -; abundance: -; j_gene: TRBJ1-5; CDR3nt: TGTGCCAGCAGTGAGGTCCTAGAAAATCAGCCCCAGCATTTT; CDR3aa: CASSEVLENQPQHF
v_gene: TRBV5-1; d_gene: TRBD1; abundance: -; j_gene: TRBJ1-1; CDR3nt: TGCGCCAGCAACCAAGGACAGGGGGCCACTGAAGCTTTCTTT; CDR3aa: CASNQGQGATEAFF
v_gene: TRBV6-1; d_gene: TRBD1; abundance: -; j_gene: TRBJ1-2; CDR3nt: TGTGCCAGCAGGGTTACAGGGGGGCTTGGTGGCTACACCTTC; CDR3aa: CASRVTGGLGGYTF
v_gene: TRBV19; d_gene: -; abundance: -; j_gene: TRBJ1-5; CDR3nt: TGTGCCAGTAGTCCCCTCGATCAGCCCCAGCATTTT; CDR3aa: CASSPLDQPQHF
v_gene: TRBV7-9; d_gene: -; abundance: -; j_gene: TRBJ1-2; CDR3nt: TGTGCCAGCAGCCCCAGTGGCTACACCTTC; CDR3aa: CASSPSGYTF
v_gene: TRBV5-1; d_gene: TRBD2; abundance: -; j_gene: TRBJ2-5; CDR3nt: TGCGCCAGCAGCTTGGCCCCCTCGGGGGGAATAACTTCGGTACAAGAGACCCAGTACTTC; CDR3aa: CASSLAPSGGITSVQETQYF
v_gene: TRBV13; d_gene: TRBD1; abundance: -; j_gene: TRBJ1-1; CDR3nt: TGTGCCAGCAGCCCTACGGGACAGGACGCTGAAGCTTTCTTT; CDR3aa: CASSPTGQDAEAFF
v_gene: TRBV4-1; d_gene: TRBD2; abundance: -; j_gene: TRBJ2-5; CDR3nt: TGCGCCAGCAGCCAGGGTGCGGGAGCTGAGACCCAGTACTTC; CDR3aa: CASSQGAGAETQYF
v_gene: TRBV19; d_gene: -; abundance: -; j_gene: TRBJ1-5; CDR3nt: TGTGCCAGTAGTATTACAGCCAGCAATCAGCCCCAGCATTTT; CDR3aa: CASSITASNQPQHF
v_gene: TRBV13; d_gene: -; abundance: -; j_gene: TRBJ1-2; CDR3nt: TGTGCCAGCAGCGTCCAGGGACTCTATGGCTACACCTTC; CDR3aa: CASSVQGLYGYTF
v_gene: TRBV27; d_gene: -; abundance: -; j_gene: TRBJ2-7; CDR3nt: TGTGCCAGCAGTTTTGTGGCGGGGCGGGGGCGAGCCTACGAGCAGTACTTC; CDR3aa: CASSFVAGRGRAYEQYF
v_gene: TRBV28; d_gene: -; abundance: -; j_gene: TRBJ1-1; CDR3nt: TGTGCCAGGGGGGGGCTGGGGTCTTTCTTT; CDR3aa: CARGGLGSFF
v_gene: TRBV2; d_gene: TRBD1; abundance: -; j_gene: TRBJ1-4; CDR3nt: TGTGCCAGCAGTCGACTGACAGGGCTGGTTGAAAAACTGTTTTTT; CDR3aa: CASSRLTGLVEKLFF
v_gene: TRBV19; d_gene: TRBD1; abundance: -; j_gene: TRBJ1-1; CDR3nt: TGTGCCAGTAGTGTAAGAGGGGGCTTGAACACTGAAGCTTTCTTT; CDR3aa: CASSVRGGLNTEAFF
v_gene: TRBV27; d_gene: -; abundance: -; j_gene: TRBJ2-2; CDR3nt: TGTGCCAGCAGTTTGACAGGTCTTCCCGGCGGGGAGCTGTTTTTT; CDR3aa: CASSLTGLPGGELFF
v_gene: TRBV9; d_gene: TRBD1; abundance: -; j_gene: TRBJ2-1; CDR3nt: TGTGCCAGCAGCGGAGGAGACAGGGGTTATGAGCAGTTCTTC; CDR3aa: CASSGGDRGYEQFF
v_gene: TRBV7-8; d_gene: -; abundance: once; j_gene: TRBJ1-1; CDR3nt: TGTGCCAGCAGCTTAGCCGGAGTCCGGCGCACTGAAGCTTTCTTT; CDR3aa: CASSLAGVRRTEAFF
v_gene: TRBV5-4; d_gene: -; abundance: -; j_gene: TRBJ2-7; CDR3nt: TGTGCCAGCAGCCAAGGTGGCGGGACCTACGAGCAGTACTTC; CDR3aa: CASSQGGGTYEQYF
v_gene: TRBV7-9; d_gene: -; abundance: -; j_gene: TRBJ2-7; CDR3nt: TGTTCCAGCAGCCGGGACTCTGCCGAGCAGTACTTC; CDR3aa: CSSSRDSAEQYF
v_gene: TRBV13; d_gene: TRBD1; abundance: -; j_gene: TRBJ1-5; CDR3nt: TGTGCCAGCAGCTCTCGGGACAGTGGAGAGGAGCCCCAGCATTTT; CDR3aa: CASSSRDSGEEPQHF
v_gene: TRBV29-1; d_gene: TRBD2; abundance: -; j_gene: TRBJ2-1; CDR3nt: TGCAGCGCTCGACAACGGGAGGGTGGCTACAATGAGCAGTTCTTC; CDR3aa: CSARQREGGYNEQFF
v_gene: TRBV27; d_gene: TRBD1; abundance: -; j_gene: TRBJ1-4; CDR3nt: TGTGCCAGCAGTTTAAGGCGGGACAGGCGTAATGAAAAACTGTTTTTT; CDR3aa: CASSLRRDRRNEKLFF
v_gene: TRBV6-5; d_gene: -; abundance: -; j_gene: TRBJ1-1; CDR3nt: TGTGCCAGCAGTTACGAGACAGGACTTAACACTGAAGCTTTCTTT; CDR3aa: CASSYETGLNTEAFF
v_gene: TRBV5-1; d_gene: -; abundance: -; j_gene: TRBJ2-3; CDR3nt: TGCGCCAGCAGCTTGGCAGGGGGGATAGCGGCAGATACGCAGTATTTT; CDR3aa: CASSLAGGIAADTQYF
v_gene: TRBV27; d_gene: TRBD2; abundance: -; j_gene: TRBJ2-3; CDR3nt: TGTGCCAGCAGTTTAGCTAGCGGGAGCGCAGATACGCAGTATTTT; CDR3aa: CASSLASGSADTQYF
v_gene: TRBV28; d_gene: TRBD1; abundance: -; j_gene: TRBJ2-5; CDR3nt: TGTGCCAGCAGCCCAGGGGGAATAGAGACCCAGTACTTC; CDR3aa: CASSPGGIETQYF
v_gene: TRBV29-1; d_gene: TRBD1; abundance: -; j_gene: TRBJ1-1; CDR3nt: TGCAGCGTTACCGGGACAGGGTTTGTAGCTTTCTTT; CDR3aa: CSVTGTGFVAFF
v_gene: TRBV30; d_gene: -; abundance: few; j_gene: TRBJ2-7; CDR3nt: TGTGCCTGGAGGGGCATTTCGGTCGAGCAGTACTTC; CDR3aa: CAWRGISVEQYF